Sequencing of this TCR beta chain was carried out in a study of OX40 agonist ivuxolimab in advanced cancers. For the study at large: An anti-OX40 (CD134) antibody with agonistic activity, ivuxolimab, was administered to patients. Enrollees could have had prior anti-PD-1, anti-PD-L1 or anti-CTLA-4 therapy, which 35% to 40% had received. Recorded diagnoses for dose-escalation patients were hepatocellular carcinoma, melanoma, renal cell or head and neck cancer.

The CDR3 is 13 residues long. V was clipped by 0 bases and J by 7 bases, with 9 bases between them. The V gene's germline CDR1 is MNHNS and CDR2 SASEGT. Assay used: immunoSEQ multiplex PCR; TCRdb lists only in-frame clones, some missing. The table includes more than 55,000 clones, 81% detected once. At cycle 4 day 1, cycle 7 day 1, and baseline, blood was sampled. V is TRBV6-1 and J is TRBJ1-2; perhaps TRBD1 as D (6 bases). The receptor was isolated from an adult with an advanced solid tumor such as melanoma, head and neck, liver or kidney cancer. The sequencing here drew on CD4+ or CD8+ T cells sorted from blood, taken in a trial of the OX40 agonist ivuxolimab. The CDR3 bases are TGTGCCAGCAGTGAAGCTTCAGGGGTTGGCTACACCTTC. Translated, it gives CASSEASGVGYTF.